These 22 T cell receptor beta chains originate from one sample sequenced in a study of memory CD4+ T cells and cytomegalovirus serostatus (dated by TCRdb to the late 2010s). A FACSAria II was used to sort memory CD4+ T cells, defined as single viable CD3+CD4+CD8-CD45RO+ cells. Library preparation was by the immunoSEQ multiplex PCR assay. TCRdb carries this immuneACCESS record with in-frame sequences only. Its versions omit some clonotypes, under half of them owing to an unresolved V gene in the studies checked, with the rest unexplained. The sample yields roughly 76,000 clones; about 73% were counted once. The ten most abundant clones make up 2.6% of the sample. Sample: memory CD4+ T cells from blood. These receptors were taken from an adult in good health and CMV-seropositive.

The rearrangement joins TRBV15 to TRBJ2-5; D possibly corresponds to TRBD1 (5 bases). Trimming shortened V by 0 bases and J by 2 bases, and 7 bases separated the two germline ends. CDR3 length equals 14 residues. Looked up from germline, CDR1 is LNHNV and CDR2 is YYDKDF (reference sequence). CDR3 DNA: TGTGCCACCAGCAGAGATCCAGGGCAAGAGACCCAGTACTTC. This sequence encodes CATSRDPGQETQYF.

This clone was detected a few times. The chain has TRBV5-1 and TRBJ1-3; no reliable D call. Trimming took off 4 bases at V and 0 bases at J, with 11 bases between the two ends. The CDR3 contains 15 residues. Germline CDR1 SGHRS, CDR2 YFSETQ. CDR3 nucleotides: TGCGCCAGCAGCACACATTATAGCTCTGGAAACACCATATATTTT. Its translation is CASSTHYSSGNTIYF.

This clone has only a few counts. V gene TRBV20-1 combines with J gene TRBJ2-7; D unresolved. The V and J ends lost 1 base and 3 bases respectively, with 4 bases between them. Germline V gene lookup returns CDR1 DFQATT and CDR2 SNEGSKA (reference sequence). This CDR3 has 11 residues. In nucleotides, the CDR3 is TGCAGTGCTAGAGCGGGCTACGAGCAGTACTTC. This translates into CSARAGYEQYF.

The V and J genes are TRBV15 and TRBJ1-2; 10 bases agree with TRBD1. The germline V gene has CDR1 LNHNV and CDR2 YYDKDF (reference sequence). The V gene end was trimmed by 0 bases and the J gene end by 8 bases; junction bases not matched to a gene: 9. This CDR3 has 16 amino acids. CDR3 sequence reads: CATSRDLRQGAGGYTF. CDR3 nucleotide sequence: TGTGCCACCAGCAGAGACCTACGACAGGGGGCGGGCGGCTACACCTTC.

The sample holds one count of this clone. The CDR3 loop reads CASSPQGGANYGYTF. The CDR3 DNA follows: TGTGCCAGCAGCCCCCAGGGAGGGGCCAACTATGGCTACACCTTC. The V call is TRBV7-2, the J call TRBJ1-2, with a tentative D call TRBD1 (5 bases). This CDR3 has 15 amino acids. Germline values: CDR1 SGHTA, CDR2 FQGNSA. The V and J ends lost 5 bases and 2 bases respectively, with 15 bases between them.

This chain links TRBV2 with TRBJ1-1; 9 bases line up with TRBD1. Germline V gives CDR1 SNHLY, CDR2 FYNNEI. The CDR3 is 15 amino acids. J lost 8 bases, V lost 5 bases, and 12 bases had no gene match. CDR3 loop: CASSYLPGQGKEAFF. Here the CDR3 DNA reads TGTGCCAGCAGTTACCTTCCGGGACAGGGTAAGGAAGCTTTCTTT.

This chain joins TRBV19 and TRBJ1-5, with TRBD1 matching 7 bases. Germline CDR1 LNHDA, CDR2 SQIVND (reference sequence). The V segment lost 5 bases and the J segment 3 bases; nucleotides outside the gene matches: 7. This CDR3 comprises 15 residues. CDR3 nucleotides: TGTGCCAGTAGTGTCGGACAGGCTTACAATCAGCCCCAGCATTTT. It codes for CASSVGQAYNQPQHF.

V usage is TRBV25-1 and J usage is TRBJ2-1; TRBD1 agrees at 11 bases. Germline V gene sequence: CDR1 MGHDK, CDR2 SYGVNS. Germline trimming cut 2 bases from V and 9 bases from J; bases unmatched to any gene: 6. The CDR3 runs 15 residues. The CDR3 here is CASSEVGQGAGEQFF. In DNA form, the CDR3 reads TGTGCCAGCAGTGAAGTAGGACAGGGGGCCGGTGAGCAGTTCTTC.

This clone was counted a few times. CDR3 coding DNA: TGTGCCATCAGTGAAGGTTGGGGGACCCATTATGGAAACACCATATATTTT. It yields the protein CAISEGWGTHYGNTIYF. The rearrangement links TRBV10-3 to TRBJ1-3; the D gene is possibly TRBD1 (5 bases). The CDR3 has 17 residues. V was cut by 3 bases and J by 3 bases, with 18 bases left in between. Per germline, CDR1 ENHRY and CDR2 SYGVKD.

V is TRBV7-2 and J is TRBJ1-2, with TRBD1 as a possible D gene (5 bases). The CDR3 is 15 residues long. Germline loops: CDR1 SGHTA, CDR2 FQGNSA. Trimming cost V 1 base and J 7 bases, with 16 bases left between them. CDR3 DNA: TGTGCCAGCAGCTTAGAACGGGAGGGGTTAGCTGGCTACACCTTC. Translated: CASSLEREGLAGYTF. Looking up the rest from reference TRBV7-2 and TRBJ1-2 gives the full variable domain: GAGVSQSPSNKVTEKGKDVELRCDPISGHTALYWYRQSLGQGLEFLIYFQGNSAPDKSGLPSDRFSAERTGGSVSTLTIQRTQQEDSAVYLCASSLEREGLAGYTFGSGTRLTVV.

The chain uses TRBV4-1 and TRBJ2-3; 9 positions agree with TRBD2. CDR1 MGHRA and CDR2 YSYEKL come from the germline V gene. The V gene end was trimmed by 3 bases and the J gene end by 9 bases; junction bases not matched to a gene: 13. This CDR3 has 16 amino acids. The CDR3 bases are TGCGCCAGCAGCCAGAGCGGGGGGTTCACCGGCGGGACGCAGTATTTT. This codes for CASSQSGGFTGGTQYF.

V and J are TRBV4-2 and TRBJ1-1, with 7 bases lining up with TRBD1. The CDR3 has 11 amino acids. After removal of 5 bases from V and 8 bases from J, the junction contained 2 bases not matched to a gene. Looked up from germline, CDR1 is LGHNA and CDR2 is YNFKEQ. The CDR3 bases are TGTGCCAGCAGCTCACAGGGGGAAGCTTTCTTT. Protein product: CASSSQGEAFF.

The chain has TRBV10-3 and TRBJ2-1; no reliable D call. CDR3 length equals 16 residues. From germline, CDR1 is ENHRY and CDR2 SYGVKD. Between the trimmed V and J ends, which lost 6 bases and 3 bases, there was a span of 18 bases. The CDR3 sequence: CAIRSGSSSDYNEQFF. The DNA of the CDR3 is TGTGCCATCAGATCCGGGTCATCAAGCGACTACAATGAGCAGTTCTTC.

The chain combines TRBV15 with TRBJ2-7; no reliable D call. The length of the CDR3 is 14 residues. V was trimmed by 4 bases and J by 1 base, leaving 11 bases between them. Germline V gene sequence: CDR1 LNHNV, CDR2 YYDKDF (reference sequence). Written as DNA, the CDR3 is TGTGCCACCAGCACCAGTACAGAGTCCTACGAGCAGTACTTC. Its protein is CATSTSTESYEQYF.

J is TRBJ1-2 and V is TRBV28; D gene uncertain. From germline, CDR1 is MDHEN and CDR2 SYDVKM. The CDR3 loop spans 12 amino acids. V was shortened by 7 bases and J by 6 bases, with 12 bases between the two germline ends. This chain's CDR3 is CASNGRPHGYTF. CDR3 nucleotides: TGTGCCAGCAACGGACGGCCCCATGGCTACACCTTC.

The chain links TRBV6-5 to TRBJ1-5, with 7 bases aligning to TRBD1. The germline V gene encodes CDR1 MNHEY and CDR2 SVGAGI. The junction had 5 bases not matched to a gene; V was cut back by 0 bases and J by 6 bases. The CDR3 is 15 amino acids. The CDR3 here is CASSYSDRVGQPQHF. In nucleotides, the CDR3 is TGTGCCAGCAGTTACTCCGACAGGGTCGGTCAGCCCCAGCATTTT.

The J gene is TRBJ1-6, the V gene TRBV28; 7 bases are shared with TRBD1. CDR1 and CDR2 from the germline V gene are MDHEN and SYDVKM. With 7 bases clipped from V and 0 bases from J, the junction kept 6 bases outside the gene matches. The CDR3 spans 16 residues. The CDR3 spells CASNPRGSSYNSPLHF. In nucleotides, the CDR3 is TGTGCCAGCAACCCCAGGGGGAGCTCCTATAATTCACCCCTCCACTTT.

This clone was detected once. This chain links TRBV5-4 with TRBJ2-3; D assignment may be TRBD1 or TRBD2 (5 bases each). Germline assignment: CDR1 SGHNT and CDR2 YYREEE (reference sequence). There are 12 residues in the CDR3. V was trimmed by 3 bases and J by 5 bases, leaving 7 bases between them. For the CDR3, the DNA is TGTGCCAGCAGCTCAGGGAGAGATACGCAGTATTTT. Its translation: CASSSGRDTQYF.

The V and J genes are TRBV5-1 and TRBJ1-4, with D hard to call. CDR3 size: 14 residues. V was shortened by 6 bases and J by 7 bases, with 16 bases between the two germline ends. Germline V gene data show CDR1 as SGHRS and CDR2 as YFSETQ. The CDR3 loop reads CASTSTGGSEKLFF. The DNA of the CDR3 is TGCGCCAGCACCTCGACGGGCGGTAGTGAAAAACTGTTTTTT. Complete variable domain (other parts from reference TRBV5-1 and TRBJ1-4): KAGVTQTPRYLIKTRGQQVTLSCSPISGHRSVSWYQQTPGQGLQFLFEYFSETQRNKGNFPGRFSGRQFSNSRSEMNVSTLELGDSALYLCASTSTGGSEKLFFGSGTQLSVL.

In this sample, this clone turned up a few times. V usage is TRBV7-9 and J usage is TRBJ1-4; TRBD1 agrees at 7 bases. This CDR3 contains 18 residues. Germline CDR1 is SEHNR and CDR2 is FQNEAQ (reference sequence). The trim removed 5 bases at V and 4 bases at J, leaving 16 bases unmatched. The CDR3 nucleotides read TGTGCCAGCAGCGATTGGACAGGCCGGGATTTGGGTAATGAAAAACTGTTTTTT. Its protein is CASSDWTGRDLGNEKLFF.

A few counts support this clone. V usage is TRBV5-6 and J usage is TRBJ1-1, with D perhaps matching TRBD1 (5 bases). V was trimmed by 2 bases and J by 1 base, leaving 15 bases between them. Germline V gene lookup returns CDR1 SGHDT and CDR2 YYEEEE. The CDR3 runs to 16 residues. The CDR3 sequence is CASSFPPGRRNTEAFF. Here the CDR3 DNA reads TGTGCCAGCAGCTTTCCCCCAGGGAGAAGGAACACTGAAGCTTTCTTT.

This chain joins TRBV16 and TRBJ1-3; D is uncertain. This CDR3 is built from 14 residues. Germline CDR1 is KGHSY and CDR2 is FQNENV. The V and J ends lost 0 bases and 7 bases respectively, with 10 bases between them. The CDR3 coding sequence is TGTGCCAGCAGCCAATCGGTGTTCGGTAACACCATATATTTT. Protein: CASSQSVFGNTIYF.